In its sample, the clone carrying this T cell receptor (beta chain) was seen once. This sample is part of a study of blood T cell repertoires in COVID-19. Study at large: Italy, Spain and the United States were the sources of the convalescent and acute COVID-19 samples.

Here immunoSEQ multiplex PCR was the method, and the copy in TCRdb shows in-frame clones only, minus some. The sample lists fewer than 250,000 clones; around 86% were seen once. The CDR3 runs 15 residues. Germline V gives CDR1 MRHNA, CDR2 SNTAGT. V was cut by 5 bases and J by 4 bases, with 15 bases left in between. Sample: peripheral blood. V and J are TRBV6-4 and TRBJ2-1, with a possible D match to TRBD2 (6 bases). The source of this sequence is a man in his 60s who had recovered from COVID-19. CDR3 region: CASSLEGSGYNEQFF. The CDR3 nucleotides read TGTGCCAGCAGTTTGGAGGGCTCAGGTTACAATGAGCAGTTCTTC.